One and the same sample provided the 9 T cell receptor beta chains below, sequenced in a study of blood T cell repertoires in COVID-19. TCRdb's copy holds only in-frame clones and misses some; the assay was immunoSEQ multiplex PCR. The sample carries about 320,000 clones, approximately 91% recorded once. The sequencing input was PBMCs or T cells enriched from blood (not recorded which). Receptors were obtained from a woman aged 25 to 39 who had been exposed to COVID-19.

The V call is TRBV6-7, the J call TRBJ2-7; the match to TRBD1 covers 7 bases. TRBV6-7 has ORF status, its function being uncertain. The length of the CDR3 is 18 residues. Trimming took 1 base from V and 5 from J; bases not matched to a gene: 17. The CDR3 loop reads CASSYYVTGSTYVHEQYF. DNA of the CDR3: TGTGCCAGCAGTTACTATGTGACAGGGAGCACCTATGTCCACGAGCAGTACTTC.

This clone has more than one count but fewer than ten. The J gene is TRBJ2-5, the V gene TRBV12-3 or TRBV12-4; the D is unclear. The CDR3 runs 13 residues. Trimming took 3 bases from V and 6 from J, leaving 11 bases between them. The DNA of the CDR3 is TGTGCCAGCAGTTTCAAAGCTTTTAAGACCCAGTACTTC. Its protein product is CASSFKAFKTQYF.

Comments on this clone: The junction does not match germline at one end; this may be a read error. This chain connects TRBV3-1 (or the pseudogene TRBV3-2) to TRBJ2-5; 9 bases match TRBD1. Germline values: CDR1 LGHDT, CDR2 YNNKEL (reference sequence). There are 12 residues in the CDR3. The CDR3 sequence is CASSQDRQGGHF. CDR3 nucleotides: TGTGCCAGCAGCCAAGATCGACAGGGGGGGCACTTC.

CDR3 sequence: CASSSVYSNQPQHF. The DNA for the CDR3 is TGTGCCAGCAGTTCCGTATATAGCAATCAGCCCCAGCATTTT. The J gene is TRBJ1-5, the V gene TRBV6-5; D remains unclear. Germline CDR1 is MNHEY and CDR2 is SVGAGI. The CDR3 spans 14 residues. Trimming left V 4 bases short and J 0 bases short, with 7 bases between.

V and J are TRBV4-1 and TRBJ2-3; 8 nucleotides line up with TRBD2. In germline, CDR1 is MGHRA, CDR2 YSYEKL. J gave up 5 bases and V 3 bases, and 10 bases lay outside the gene matches. The CDR3 has 16 amino acids. CDR3 loop: CASSHFLGGAKDTQYF. Here the CDR3 DNA reads TGCGCCAGCAGCCATTTTCTCGGGGGGGCTAAAGATACGCAGTATTTT.

J is TRBJ2-1 and V is TRBV6-2 or TRBV6-3, with TRBD2 identical over 8 bases. The length of the CDR3 is 15 residues. The V and J ends lost 5 bases and 8 bases, in that order; junction bases with no gene match: 11. CDR1 is MNHEY, CDR2 SVGEGT, per germline. CDR3: CASSETGGPSYEQFF. The DNA for the CDR3 is TGTGCCAGCAGTGAGACGGGGGGGCCGAGCTATGAGCAGTTCTTC.

The V and J genes are TRBV3-1 (or the pseudogene TRBV3-2) and TRBJ2-1; 7 nucleotides align to TRBD2. The length of the CDR3 is 17 residues. With 1 base clipped from V and 2 bases from J, the junction kept 8 bases outside the gene matches. The germline gives CDR1 LGHDT, CDR2 YNNKEL (reference sequence). The chain's CDR3 is CASSQGLPAGTYNEQFF. The DNA of the CDR3 is TGTGCCAGCAGCCAAGGTCTCCCAGCGGGGACCTACAATGAGCAGTTCTTC.

The rearrangement links TRBV27 to TRBJ1-6; D is unclear. Deletions cut 6 bases from V and 0 bases from J, with 12 bases between. The length of the CDR3 is 16 residues. CDR1 and CDR2 from the germline V gene are MNHEY and SMNVEV (reference sequence). The CDR3 region is CASREEGGSYNSPLHF. The DNA for the CDR3 is TGTGCCAGCAGGGAGGAGGGAGGCTCCTATAATTCACCCCTCCACTTT.

The chain links TRBV7-2 to TRBJ2-7, with 9 nucleotides matching TRBD1. V was clipped by 4 bases and J by 0 bases; unmatched bases: 4. Germline values: CDR1 SGHTA, CDR2 FQGNSA. The CDR3 contains 15 residues. CDR3 region: CASSWGQGPSYEQYF. The CDR3, as DNA: TGTGCCAGCAGCTGGGGACAGGGACCCTCCTACGAGCAGTACTTC.